This T cell receptor beta chain was sequenced for a study of T cells after posttransplantation cyclophosphamide. The related graft donor's blood sample was taken on the day of bone marrow donation. Produced via immunoSEQ multiplex PCR; TCRdb's table is partial and in-frame only. This sample has about 6,900 clones, with approximately 98% found just once. J gave up 1 base and V 3 bases, and 10 bases lay outside the gene matches. The CDR3 is made up of 18 amino acids. Germline-derived CDR1 and CDR2 are LNHDA and SQIVND (reference sequence). The material sequenced was naive CD8+ T cells sorted from PBMCs. J is TRBJ1-1 and V is TRBV19, with 11 bases fitting TRBD1. The sequence was obtained from a woman aged 25 to 39 in good health and a related stem cell transplant donor. The CDR3 spells CASSIRGTGGGPNTEAFF. CDR3 nucleotide sequence: TGTGCCAGTAGTATCCGAGGGACAGGGGGGGGACCGAACACTGAAGCTTTCTTT. The full variable domain, its missing parts supplied by reference TRBV19 and TRBJ1-1, is DGGITQSPKYLFRKEGQNVTLSCEQNLNHDAMYWYRQDPGQGLRLIYYSQIVNDFQKGDIAEGYSVSREKKESFPLTVTSAQKNPTAFYLCASSIRGTGGGPNTEAFFGQGTRLTVV.